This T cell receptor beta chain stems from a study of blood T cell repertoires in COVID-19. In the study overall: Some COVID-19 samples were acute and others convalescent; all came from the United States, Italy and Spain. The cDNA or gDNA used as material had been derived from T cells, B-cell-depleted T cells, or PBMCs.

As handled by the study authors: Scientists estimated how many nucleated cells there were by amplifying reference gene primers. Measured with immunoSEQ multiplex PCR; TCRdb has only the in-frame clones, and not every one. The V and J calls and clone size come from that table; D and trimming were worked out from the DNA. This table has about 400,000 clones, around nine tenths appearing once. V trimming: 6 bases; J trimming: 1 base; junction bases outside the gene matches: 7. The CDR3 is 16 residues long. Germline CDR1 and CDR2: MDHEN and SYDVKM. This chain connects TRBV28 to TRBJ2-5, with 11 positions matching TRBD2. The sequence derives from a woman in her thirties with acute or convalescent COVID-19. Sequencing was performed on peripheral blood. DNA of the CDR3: TGTGCCAGCAGACCCAGCCTAGCGGGGGGCCAAGAGACCCAGTACTTC. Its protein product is CASRPSLAGGQETQYF. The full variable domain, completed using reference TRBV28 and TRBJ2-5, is DVKVTQSSRYLVKRTGEKVFLECVQDMDHENMFWYRQDPGLGLRLIYFSYDVKMKEKGDIPEGYSVSREKKERFSLILESASTNQTSMYLCASRPSLAGGQETQYFGPGTRLLVL.